This is a list of T cell receptor beta chains from one sample in a study of T cell repertoires in cytomegalovirus infection. In TCRdb, the reads were re-called with MiXCR into one record per CDR3 protein. The table records about 740,000 distinct CDR3 sequences, less than 40% of them present only once. Sequencing used PBMCs. The receptor source for this set is a human donor in good health (CMV status not recorded). Some clones in this sample may be carry-over from other donors' samples. Both conserved end residues are part of each CDR3. D genes are given only for firm matches. Rows may omit the clone size; those that give it use once, few, many or a size class.

d_gene: -; j_gene: TRBJ2-7; v_gene: TRBV28; abundance: few; CDR3aa: CASSPAWGGNEQYF; CDR3nt: TGTGCCAGCAGTCCCGCGTGGGGGGGCAACGAGCAGTACTTC
d_gene: TRBD1; j_gene: TRBJ1-3; v_gene: TRBV3-1; abundance: -; CDR3aa: CASSPFGTGVGGNTIYF; CDR3nt: TGTGCCAGCAGCCCGTTCGGGACAGGGGTTGGTGGAAACACCATATATTTT
d_gene: TRBD2; j_gene: TRBJ2-3; v_gene: TRBV4-1; abundance: -; CDR3aa: CASSQLAGDTDTQYF; CDR3nt: TGCGCCAGCAGCCAACTAGCGGGGGACACAGATACGCAGTATTTT
d_gene: -; j_gene: TRBJ2-1; v_gene: TRBV11-2; abundance: many; CDR3aa: CASSLAATYNEQFF; CDR3nt: TGTGCCAGCAGCTTAGCGGCAACCTACAATGAGCAGTTCTTC
d_gene: -; j_gene: TRBJ1-5; v_gene: TRBV6-5; abundance: few; CDR3aa: CASSGLVPSNQPQHF; CDR3nt: TGTGCCAGCAGTGGCCTGGTCCCTAGCAATCAGCCCCAGCATTTT
d_gene: -; j_gene: TRBJ2-7; v_gene: TRBV6-8; abundance: -; CDR3aa: CASSPGTALYDQYF; CDR3nt: TGTGCCAGCAGTCCCGGGACCGCTCTTTACGATCAGTACTTC
d_gene: TRBD2; j_gene: TRBJ2-5; v_gene: TRBV5-1; abundance: -; CDR3aa: CASSLTIAGVLGETQYF; CDR3nt: TGCGCCAGCAGCTTGACCATAGCGGGAGTTTTAGGAGAGACCCAGTACTTC
d_gene: TRBD2; j_gene: TRBJ2-3; v_gene: TRBV28; abundance: many; CDR3aa: CASSSSFIGLAGSTDTQYF; CDR3nt: TGTGCCAGCAGCTCTAGCTTTATCGGGCTAGCGGGGAGCACAGATACGCAGTATTTT
d_gene: -; j_gene: TRBJ2-7; v_gene: TRBV19; abundance: -; CDR3aa: CASSTSTWTAEQYF; CDR3nt: TGTGCCAGTAGTACGAGCACTTGGACCGCCGAGCAGTACTTC
d_gene: -; j_gene: TRBJ2-3; v_gene: TRBV7-2; abundance: once; CDR3aa: CASSRERPISTDTQYF; CDR3nt: TGTGCCAGCAGCCGTGAACGGCCTATTTCCACAGATACGCAGTATTTT
d_gene: -; j_gene: TRBJ1-3; v_gene: TRBV15; abundance: -; CDR3aa: CATSRGIRDSGTGNTIYF; CDR3nt: TGTGCCACCAGCAGAGGAATCCGGGACTCTGGAACAGGAAACACCATATATTTT
d_gene: -; j_gene: TRBJ2-2; v_gene: TRBV19; abundance: few; CDR3aa: CASSISGRLNTGELFF; CDR3nt: TGTGCCAGTAGTATTTCGGGACGACTGAACACCGGGGAGCTGTTTTTT